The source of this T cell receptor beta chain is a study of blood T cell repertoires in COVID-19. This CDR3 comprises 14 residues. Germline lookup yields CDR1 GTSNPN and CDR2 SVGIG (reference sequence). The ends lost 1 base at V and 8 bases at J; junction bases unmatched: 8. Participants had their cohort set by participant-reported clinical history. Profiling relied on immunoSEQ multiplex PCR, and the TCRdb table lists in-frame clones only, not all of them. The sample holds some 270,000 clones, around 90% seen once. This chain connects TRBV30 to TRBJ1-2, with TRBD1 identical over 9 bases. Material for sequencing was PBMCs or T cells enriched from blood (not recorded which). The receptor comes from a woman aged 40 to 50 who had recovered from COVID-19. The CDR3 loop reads CAWSAGGTGKGYTF. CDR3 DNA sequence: TGTGCCTGGAGTGCTGGGGGGACAGGGAAAGGCTACACCTTC.